This T cell receptor (beta chain) was documented in a study of blood T cell repertoires in COVID-19. Study summary: COVID-19 samples from acute and convalescent phases originated in the United States, Italy and Spain. Sample material is recorded as cDNA or gDNA derived from T cells, B-cell-depleted T cells, or PBMCs.

Germline values: CDR1 KGHSH, CDR2 LQKENI. V was clipped by 8 bases and J by 3 bases; unmatched bases: 8. The length of the CDR3 is 15 residues. Sequencing was performed with immunoSEQ multiplex PCR; in TCRdb, only in-frame clones are kept and a portion is missing. In the table there are just over 150,000 clones, around 91% of which are singletons. This receptor was obtained from a woman between 40 and 50 years old with acute or convalescent COVID-19. V usage is TRBV18 and J usage is TRBJ2-2, with 8 bases aligning to TRBD2. What was sequenced was peripheral blood. The CDR3 here is CASARAGVDTGELFF. The CDR3 nucleotides read TGTGCCAGCGCAAGAGCGGGGGTTGACACCGGGGAGCTGTTTTTT.